What follows are 24 T cell receptor beta chains derived from one specimen sequenced in a study of T cell repertoires in cytomegalovirus infection. TCRdb passed the reads through MiXCR, listing each CDR3 protein once. This sample has around 300,000 distinct CDR3 sequences, with 20% to 25% found just once. No antigen has been identified for these receptors. The sequencing here drew on cultured PBMCs, taken from culture after CMV antigen stimulation. The receptors originated from a human donor in good health (CMV status not recorded). Some clones in this sample may be carry-over from other donors' samples.

The chain joins TRBV29-1 to TRBJ2-2; D is undetermined. The germline gives CDR1 SQVTM, CDR2 ANQGSEA. The V gene lost 4 bases and the J gene lost 3 bases, with 15 bases spanning the gap. This CDR3 spans 15 amino acids. The CDR3 DNA reads TGCAGCGTTGGTTCGGGCTTCGGTCACACCGGGGAGCTGTTTTTT. Encoded protein: CSVGSGFGHTGELFF.

DNA of the CDR3: TGTGCCAGTAGTATATCGGGACAGGCCCCCGGGGAGCTGTTTTTT. Translating it yields CASSISGQAPGELFF. The chain has TRBV19 and TRBJ2-2, with TRBD1 identical over 8 bases. Germline V gives CDR1 LNHDA, CDR2 SQIVND (reference sequence). The CDR3 has 15 amino acids. The trim removed 2 bases at V and 6 bases at J, leaving 5 bases unmatched. Based on the CDR3 plus reference TRBV19 and TRBJ2-2, the full variable domain is DGGITQSPKYLFRKEGQNVTLSCEQNLNHDAMYWYRQDPGQGLRLIYYSQIVNDFQKGDIAEGYSVSREKKESFPLTVTSAQKNPTAFYLCASSISGQAPGELFFGEGSRLTVL.

The rearrangement joins TRBV6-6 to TRBJ1-2, with D possibly TRBD1 on 6 matching bases. Germline V gene data show CDR1 as MNHNY and CDR2 as SVGAGI (reference sequence). V was clipped by 5 bases and J by 4 bases, with 14 bases between them. The CDR3 totals 14 residues. CDR3 DNA sequence: TGTGCCAGCAGTCCAAAACAGGGCGGCTATGGCTACACCTTC. As protein: CASSPKQGGYGYTF.

In this sample, this clonotype turned up many times. The chain is built from TRBV7-8 and TRBJ1-2; a possible D gene is TRBD1 (5 bases). Trimming removed 4 bases from V and 8 bases from J, with 23 bases in between. CDR1 and CDR2 (germline): SGHVS, FQNEAQ. The CDR3 is made up of 16 amino acids. CDR3 amino acids: CASSSHPGQGLGGYTF. As DNA, the CDR3 is TGTGCCAGCAGCTCCCACCCGGGCCAGGGACTGGGAGGCTACACCTTC.

This clonotype was counted once. This chain links TRBV13 with TRBJ1-4, with D unresolved. CDR1 and CDR2 from the germline V gene are PRHDT and FYEKMQ (reference sequence). The CDR3 is 15 amino acids. Trimming removed 5 bases at V and 0 bases at J, with 10 bases between. The CDR3 sequence: CASSEMFATNEKLFF. Here the CDR3 DNA reads TGTGCCAGCAGCGAAATGTTTGCAACTAATGAAAAACTGTTTTTT.

This clonotype has only a few counts. The chain links TRBV7-8 to TRBJ1-5, with D unclear. This CDR3 spans 15 amino acids. Germline assignment: CDR1 SGHVS and CDR2 FQNEAQ. V was cut by 1 base and J by 7 bases, with 14 bases left in between. This CDR3 reads CASSLVGSGDQPQHF. Written as DNA, the CDR3 is TGTGCCAGCAGCTTAGTCGGCAGCGGTGACCAGCCCCAGCATTTT.

The CDR3 spells CASSWDSGANVLTF. CDR3 bases: TGTGCCAGTAGTTGGGATTCTGGGGCCAACGTCCTGACTTTC. The chain combines TRBV19 with TRBJ2-6; no definite D call. The germline CDR1 and CDR2 sequences are LNHDA and SQIVND (reference sequence). The ends were cut back, 5 bases at V and 1 base at J, with 6 bases in the middle. The CDR3 runs 14 residues.

The J gene is TRBJ1-2, the V gene TRBV7-2, with no clear D. Trimming took off 1 base at V and 6 bases at J, with 15 bases between the two ends. The CDR3 is made up of 15 amino acids. The V gene's germline CDR1 is SGHTA and CDR2 FQGNSA. CDR3 residues: CASSLEEGGLDGYTF. In nucleotides, the CDR3 is TGTGCCAGCAGCTTAGAAGAAGGTGGGCTGGATGGCTACACCTTC.

At least ten counts were recorded for this clonotype. This chain uses TRBV7-9 with TRBJ2-1; the D is unclear. The CDR3 contains 13 residues. Trimming left V 5 bases short and J 8 bases short, with 13 bases between. Per germline, CDR1 SEHNR and CDR2 FQNEAQ (reference sequence). Here the CDR3 DNA reads TGTGCCAGCAGCCCCCAGGAGAGAGATGAGCAGTTCTTC. Translating it yields CASSPQERDEQFF.

The genes are TRBV20-1 and TRBJ2-1; 10 nucleotides align to TRBD2. V lost 0 bases, J lost 10 bases, and 18 bases stayed unmatched. CDR1 is DFQATT and CDR2 is SNEGSKA in the germline V gene (reference sequence). The CDR3 totals 18 residues. Here the CDR3 reads CSARDYLRASGSWDEQFF. The CDR3 coding sequence is TGCAGTGCTAGAGATTACCTCAGGGCTAGCGGGAGCTGGGACGAGCAGTTCTTC.

This clonotype was observed at least ten times. The V gene is TRBV10-1, the J gene TRBJ2-2; 14 bases align to TRBD2. J gave up 0 bases and V 8 bases, and 5 bases lay outside the gene matches. From germline, CDR1 is WNHNN and CDR2 SYGVQD (reference sequence). The CDR3 totals 17 residues. In nucleotides, the CDR3 is TGCGCCAGCCTGGGACTAGCGGGAGTCCCGAACACCGGGGAGCTGTTTTTT. As protein: CASLGLAGVPNTGELFF.

The chain carries TRBV5-6 and TRBJ1-5, with D possibly matching TRBD1 (6 bases). V was pared by 3 bases and J by 7 bases, with 14 bases between. The CDR3 runs to 14 residues. Germline CDR1 and CDR2: SGHDT and YYEEEE. The CDR3 DNA reads as TGTGCCAGCAGCTCGGCGGGGGCCCGACAGCCCCAGCATTTT. The encoded protein is CASSSAGARQPQHF. The whole variable domain, filled in from reference TRBV5-6 and TRBJ1-5, reads DAGVTQSPTHLIKTRGQQVTLRCSPKSGHDTVSWYQQALGQGPQFIFQYYEEEERQRGNFPDRFSGHQFPNYSSELNVNALLLGDSALYLCASSSAGARQPQHFGDGTRLSIL.

This clonotype was observed many times. The chain joins TRBV7-2 to TRBJ2-5; D gene unclear. CDR1 is SGHTA and CDR2 is FQGNSA in the germline V gene. Trimming took 1 base from V and 1 from J, leaving 13 bases between them. This CDR3 has 16 residues. The CDR3 here is CASSLVGGGPQETQYF. CDR3 nucleotide sequence: TGTGCCAGCAGCTTAGTGGGTGGCGGCCCCCAAGAGACCCAGTACTTC.

The chain carries TRBV27 and TRBJ2-2; no definite D call. V gave up 10 bases and J gave up 1 base, with 7 bases separating them. The germline V gene has CDR1 MNHEY and CDR2 SMNVEV (reference sequence). There are 12 residues in the CDR3. Written as DNA, the CDR3 is TGTGCCATCGAACTGAACACCGGGGAGCTGTTTTTT. It is translated as CAIELNTGELFF.

This clonotype was counted ten times or more. The chain combines TRBV7-2 with TRBJ2-5; D gene uncertain. This CDR3 comprises 14 residues. The V gene's germline CDR1 is SGHTA and CDR2 FQGNSA. Trimming took off 3 bases at V and 2 bases at J, with 10 bases between the two ends. In nucleotides, the CDR3 is TGTGCCAGCAGCTTTGAAGAGTGGCAAGAGACCCAGTACTTC. Protein product: CASSFEEWQETQYF.

The CDR3 sequence: CASSFPSGTSGQVRSYNEQFF. The CDR3 bases are TGTGCCAGCAGCTTTCCCTCCGGGACTAGCGGCCAAGTACGGTCCTACAATGAGCAGTTCTTC. The chain carries TRBV11-1 and TRBJ2-1; 11 bases line up with TRBD2. Per the germline V gene, CDR1 is SGHAT and CDR2 is FQDESV (reference sequence). CDR3 length: 21 amino acids. V lost 3 bases, J lost 1 base, and 17 bases stayed unmatched. Based on the CDR3 plus reference TRBV11-1 and TRBJ2-1, the full variable domain is EAEVAQSPRYKITEKSQAVAFWCDPISGHATLYWYRQILGQGPELLVQFQDESVVDDSQLPKDRFSAERLKGVDSTLKIQPAELGDSAMYLCASSFPSGTSGQVRSYNEQFFGPGTRLTVL.

This clonotype was counted a few times. The rearrangement joins TRBV6-1 to TRBJ2-2; D may match TRBD1 or TRBD2 (5 bases each). The germline V gene encodes CDR1 MNHNS and CDR2 SASEGT. There are 15 residues in the CDR3. Trimming took 8 bases from V and 0 from J, leaving 13 bases between them. CDR3 coding DNA: TGTGCCAGCCCTTCGGGACCTGCGAACACCGGGGAGCTGTTTTTT. It translates to CASPSGPANTGELFF.

Only a few counts were recorded for this clonotype. The genes are TRBV6-1 and TRBJ2-2, with D possibly being TRBD2 (6 bases). Germline V gene data show CDR1 as MNHNS and CDR2 as SASEGT. Trimming cost V 5 bases and J 6 bases, with 10 bases left between them. This CDR3 is 13 amino acids long. CDR3 sequence reads: CASSQPGAGELFF. CDR3 in DNA: TGTGCCAGCAGTCAACCGGGGGCCGGGGAGCTGTTTTTT.

There are many counts of this clonotype. The V gene is TRBV11-2, the J gene TRBJ1-1, with TRBD1 identical over 7 bases. This CDR3 has 16 residues. V gave up 5 bases and J gave up 4 bases; unmatched junction bases: 13. Germline CDR1 and CDR2: SGHAT and FQNNGV. CDR3 sequence (DNA): TGTGCCAGCAGCCTGAGGGGGCAGGCTTGGACCACTGAAGCTTTCTTT. Protein: CASSLRGQAWTTEAFF.

This clonotype was observed at least ten times. The genes are TRBV12-3 or TRBV12-4 and TRBJ2-7, with 9 bases identical to TRBD1. The CDR3 totals 14 residues. Germline trimming cut 6 bases from V and 5 bases from J; bases unmatched to any gene: 8. The CDR3 DNA is TGTGCCAGCAGCTTTACAGGGGGCTCTAACGAGCAGTACTTC. The encoded protein is CASSFTGGSNEQYF.

The chain links TRBV7-8 to TRBJ1-1; 8 nucleotides match TRBD1. Germline V CDR1 and CDR2: SGHVS, FQNEAQ. There are 13 residues in the CDR3. Trimming at V came to 1 base and at J to 7 bases, leaving 2 bases not matched to a gene. DNA for the CDR3: TGTGCCAGCAGCTTAGTTGGACAGGGTGAAGCTTTCTTT. Translation gives CASSLVGQGEAFF.

This clonotype came up a few times. V usage is TRBV27 and J usage is TRBJ2-7; 10 bases fit TRBD1. Unmatched junction bases numbered 2, after V lost 2 bases and J lost 1 base. The germline gives CDR1 MNHEY, CDR2 SMNVEV (reference sequence). The CDR3 extends over 15 amino acids. In nucleotides, the CDR3 is TGTGCCAGCAGTTTAAGGACAGGGGGATCCTACGAGCAGTACGTC. As protein: CASSLRTGGSYEQYV.

This clonotype has just a few counts. The rearrangement uses TRBV4-1 and TRBJ2-6; no definite D call. Germline-derived CDR1 and CDR2 are MGHRA and YSYEKL. The CDR3 extends over 14 amino acids. V lost 1 base to trimming and J lost 4 bases, with 5 bases between them. CDR3 region: CASSQAVGANVLTF. CDR3 in DNA: TGCGCCAGCAGCCAAGCGGTAGGGGCCAACGTCCTGACTTTC.

This chain links TRBV12-3 or TRBV12-4 with TRBJ1-2, with 9 positions matching TRBD1. The CDR3 extends over 14 amino acids. The ends lost 1 base at V and 6 bases at J; junction bases unmatched: 3. Here the CDR3 reads CASSLGQGVDGYTF. DNA of the CDR3: TGTGCCAGCAGTTTAGGACAGGGGGTCGATGGCTACACCTTC.